This T cell receptor beta chain was sequenced in a study of identical twins. This clonotype was picked up a small number of times. All of the donors were Caucasians in good health. TCRdb re-called the 5' RACE reads through MiXCR, storing one row per CDR3 protein. Of hundreds of thousands of distinct CDR3 sequences listed, 9.4% were seen once; the top ten hold roughly 5%. The CDR3 totals 13 residues. V gave up 4 bases and J gave up 6 bases, with 12 bases separating them. The germline V gene has CDR1 MNHEY and CDR2 SVGEGT. This clonotype originated in a young woman in good health. The sample was memory (CD45RO+) T cells sorted from blood. The chain has TRBV6-2 or TRBV6-3 and TRBJ1-2, with D perhaps TRBD1 (6 bases). This chain's CDR3 is CASSLGTSDGYTF. The CDR3 DNA follows: TGTGCCAGCAGTTTAGGGACATCGGATGGCTACACCTTC.